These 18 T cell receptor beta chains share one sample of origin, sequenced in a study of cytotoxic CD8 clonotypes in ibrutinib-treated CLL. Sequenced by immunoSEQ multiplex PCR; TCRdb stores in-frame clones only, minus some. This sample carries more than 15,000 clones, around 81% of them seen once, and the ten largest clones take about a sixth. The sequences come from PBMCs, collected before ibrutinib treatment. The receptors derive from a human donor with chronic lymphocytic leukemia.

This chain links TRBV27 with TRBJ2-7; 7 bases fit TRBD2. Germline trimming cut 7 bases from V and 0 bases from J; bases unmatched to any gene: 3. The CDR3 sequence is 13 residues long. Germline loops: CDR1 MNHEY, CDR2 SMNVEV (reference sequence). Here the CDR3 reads CASTPSGSYEQYF. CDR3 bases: TGTGCCAGCACCCCTAGCGGCTCCTACGAGCAGTACTTC.

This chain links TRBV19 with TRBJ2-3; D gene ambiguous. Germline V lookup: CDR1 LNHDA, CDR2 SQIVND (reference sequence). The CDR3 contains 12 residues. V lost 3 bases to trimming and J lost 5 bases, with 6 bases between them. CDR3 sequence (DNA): TGTGCCAGTAGTATTAAGGGAGATACGCAGTATTTT. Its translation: CASSIKGDTQYF.

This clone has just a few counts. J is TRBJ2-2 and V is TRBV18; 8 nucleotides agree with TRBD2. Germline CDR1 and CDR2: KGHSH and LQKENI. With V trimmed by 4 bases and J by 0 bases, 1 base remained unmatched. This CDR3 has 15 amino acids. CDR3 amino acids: CASSRSGANTGELFF. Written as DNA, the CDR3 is TGTGCCAGCTCACGTAGCGGGGCGAACACCGGGGAGCTGTTTTTT.

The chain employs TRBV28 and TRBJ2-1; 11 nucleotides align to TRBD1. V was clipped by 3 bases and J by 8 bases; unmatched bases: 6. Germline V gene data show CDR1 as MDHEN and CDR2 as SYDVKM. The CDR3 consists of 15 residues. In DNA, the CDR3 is TGTGCCAGCAGTTTTTGGGACAGGGGGTCCTATGAGCAGTTCTTC. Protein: CASSFWDRGSYEQFF.

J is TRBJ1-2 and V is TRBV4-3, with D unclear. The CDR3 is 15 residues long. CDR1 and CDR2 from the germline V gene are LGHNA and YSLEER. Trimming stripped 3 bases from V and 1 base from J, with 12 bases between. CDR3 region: CASSQSALSNYGYTF. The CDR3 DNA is TGCGCCAGCAGCCAGAGCGCCCTGAGTAACTATGGCTACACCTTC.

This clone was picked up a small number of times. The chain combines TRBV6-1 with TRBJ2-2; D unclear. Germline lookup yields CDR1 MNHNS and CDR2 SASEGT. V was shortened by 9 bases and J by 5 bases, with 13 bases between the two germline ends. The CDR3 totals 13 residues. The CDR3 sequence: CASLLGMTGELFF. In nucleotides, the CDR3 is TGTGCCAGTCTTTTGGGGATGACCGGGGAGCTGTTTTTT.

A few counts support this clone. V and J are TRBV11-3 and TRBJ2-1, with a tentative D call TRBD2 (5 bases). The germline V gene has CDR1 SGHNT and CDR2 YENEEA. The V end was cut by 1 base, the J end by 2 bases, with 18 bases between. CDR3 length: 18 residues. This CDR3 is CASSLASGRTSTYNEQFF. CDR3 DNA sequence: TGTGCCAGCAGCTTAGCTTCGGGCCGGACTTCAACCTACAATGAGCAGTTCTTC.

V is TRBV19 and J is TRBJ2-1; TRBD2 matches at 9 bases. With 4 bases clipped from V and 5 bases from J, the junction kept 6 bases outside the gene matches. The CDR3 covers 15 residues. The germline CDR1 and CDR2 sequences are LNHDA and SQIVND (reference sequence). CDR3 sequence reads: CASSTSGLANNEQFF. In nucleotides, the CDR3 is TGTGCCAGTAGTACCTCGGGACTAGCCAACAATGAGCAGTTCTTC.

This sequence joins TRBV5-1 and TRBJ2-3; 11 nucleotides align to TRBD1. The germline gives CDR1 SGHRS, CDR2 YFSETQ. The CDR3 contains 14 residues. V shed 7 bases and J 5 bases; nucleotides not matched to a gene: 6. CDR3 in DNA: TGCGCCAGCTCGGACAGGGGGCGCGAAGATACGCAGTATTTT. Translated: CASSDRGREDTQYF.

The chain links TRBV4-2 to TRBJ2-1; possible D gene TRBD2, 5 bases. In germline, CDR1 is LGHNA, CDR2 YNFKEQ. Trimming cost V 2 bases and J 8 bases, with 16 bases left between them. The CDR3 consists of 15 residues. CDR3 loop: CASSQRSGSVDEQFF. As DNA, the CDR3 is TGTGCCAGCAGCCAACGGTCGGGAAGTGTGGATGAGCAGTTCTTC.

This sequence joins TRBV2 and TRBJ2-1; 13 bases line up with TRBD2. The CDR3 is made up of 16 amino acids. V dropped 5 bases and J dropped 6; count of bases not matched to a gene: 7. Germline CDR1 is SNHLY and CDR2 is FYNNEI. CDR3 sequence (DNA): TGTGCCAGCAGTAAGCAACTAGCGGGAGGGGGCAATGAGCAGTTCTTC. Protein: CASSKQLAGGGNEQFF.

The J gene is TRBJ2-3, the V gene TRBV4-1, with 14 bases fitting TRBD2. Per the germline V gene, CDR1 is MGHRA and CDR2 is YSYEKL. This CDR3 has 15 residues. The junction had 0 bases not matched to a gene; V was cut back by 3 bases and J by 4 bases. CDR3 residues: CASSQTSGRADTQYF. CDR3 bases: TGCGCCAGCAGCCAGACTAGCGGGAGGGCAGATACGCAGTATTTT.

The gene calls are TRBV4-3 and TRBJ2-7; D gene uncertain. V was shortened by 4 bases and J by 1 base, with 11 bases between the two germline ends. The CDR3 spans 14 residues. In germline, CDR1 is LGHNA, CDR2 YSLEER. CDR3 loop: CASSPAARSYEQYF. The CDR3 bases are TGCGCCAGCAGCCCTGCAGCACGGTCCTACGAGCAGTACTTC.

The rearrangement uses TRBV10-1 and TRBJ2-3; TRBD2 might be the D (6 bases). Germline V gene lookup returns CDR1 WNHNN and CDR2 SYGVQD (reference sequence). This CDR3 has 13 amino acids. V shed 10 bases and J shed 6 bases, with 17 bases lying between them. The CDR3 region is CANRGWEEDTQYF. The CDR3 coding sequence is TGCGCCAACCGGGGGTGGGAAGAGGATACGCAGTATTTT.

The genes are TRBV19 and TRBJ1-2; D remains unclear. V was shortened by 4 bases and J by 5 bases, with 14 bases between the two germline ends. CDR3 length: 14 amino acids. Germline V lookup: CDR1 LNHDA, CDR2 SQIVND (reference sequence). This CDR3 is CASSNWFVGYGYTF. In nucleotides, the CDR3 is TGTGCCAGTAGTAATTGGTTTGTGGGTTATGGCTACACCTTC.

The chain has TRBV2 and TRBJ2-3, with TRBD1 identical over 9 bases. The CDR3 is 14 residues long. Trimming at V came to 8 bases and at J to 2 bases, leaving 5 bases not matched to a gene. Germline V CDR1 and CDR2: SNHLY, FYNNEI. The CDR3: CASLTGGYTDTQYF. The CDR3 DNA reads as TGTGCCAGCCTGACAGGGGGATACACAGATACGCAGTATTTT.

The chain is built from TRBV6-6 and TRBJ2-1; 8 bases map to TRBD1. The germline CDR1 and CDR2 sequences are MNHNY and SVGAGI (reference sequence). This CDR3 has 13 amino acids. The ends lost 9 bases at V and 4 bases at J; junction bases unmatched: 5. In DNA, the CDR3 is TGTGCCAGTGCCGACAGGGGATACAATGAGCAGTTCTTC. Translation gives CASADRGYNEQFF.

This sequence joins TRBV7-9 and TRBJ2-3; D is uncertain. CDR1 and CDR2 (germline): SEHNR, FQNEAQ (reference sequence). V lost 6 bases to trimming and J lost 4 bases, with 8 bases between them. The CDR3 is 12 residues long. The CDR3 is CASSPASDTQYF. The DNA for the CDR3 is TGTGCCAGCAGTCCCGCCTCAGATACGCAGTATTTT. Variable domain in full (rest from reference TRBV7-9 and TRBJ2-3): DTGVSQNPRHKITKRGQNVTFRCDPISEHNRLYWYRQTLGQGPEFLTYFQNEAQLEKSRLLSDRFSAERPKGSFSTLEIQRTEQGDSAMYLCASSPASDTQYFGPGTRLTVL.